Reported below is one T cell receptor (beta chain). There is no known antigen for this receptor. The sample holds no much larger clone one base away, and base qualities are not on file. TCRbeta-specific cDNA was reverse-transcribed from around 500 ng total RNA using a constant-region primer and ProtoScript II reverse transcriptase. TCRbeta libraries were built with three nested multiplex PCR rounds, a slightly modified ARM-PCR procedure. Multiplex TRBV1-TRBV30 forward primers and a Cbeta reverse primer were used in the first two PCR rounds, each of which was run for approximately 9 cycles. Sample barcodes and Illumina adapters were attached in a final 25-cycle PCR using Deep VentR polymerase. Before sequencing, amplicons between 200 and 500 bp were purified from gel using a QIAquick gel extraction kit. An Illumina HiSeq 2500 was used to sequence the TCRbeta amplicons, generating 250-bp paired-end reads. The paper's processing steps were these. Quality trimming of reads was performed with Trimmomatic v0.33, and paired reads were merged with FLASH v1.2.11 so that full CDR3 sequences could be recovered. V, D and J germline segments were assigned to the rearranged TCRbeta sequences using MiGEC v1.2.1b. Clonotype statistics and Shannon-Wiener diversity indices were computed with VDJtools v1.0.0. To reduce sampling bias, subsequent analyses other than the diversity analysis used only the 250 most abundant clonotypes in each sample. The public reads were reanalyzed by TCRdb: fastp trimming at Q25, MiXCR alignment, in-frame beta chains only. A single entry per CDR3 protein holds the most common genes and DNA from its merged rows. TCRdb, not the original authors, processed these V and J calls. The sample includes just under 45,000 distinct CDR3 sequences, with around 70% observed a single time. The ten largest clones add up to 19% of the sample.

The record originates from a study of tumor-infiltrating lymphocytes in primary liver carcinoma (dated by TCRdb to about 2017). A note on the overall study: Of the five patients, three men and two women aged 30 to 69 years, four had hepatocellular carcinoma and one had combined HCC and intrahepatic cholangiocarcinoma. For each liver tumor, the study sampled five regions along with adjacent normal tissue and blood, and applied TCRbeta repertoire sequencing, expression microarrays and whole-exome sequencing. Roughly 3.5 to 7.5 million productive TCRbeta reads were obtained per sample, and no significant difference in read depth was found between tissue types. To link TCRbeta repertoire diversity to the local molecular phenotype, the approximately 24 tumor region samples were profiled with Agilent mRNA microarrays. A total of about 35 specimens from 5 patients, comprising about 25 tumor regions, 5 adjacent noncancerous liver tissues and 5 peripheral blood samples, were covered by TCRbeta repertoire sequencing. Technical replicate repertoires showed high reproducibility, with mean shared-clone rates approximately 0.9 and correlation coefficients above 0.95. Tumors of the five patients were stage T1-T3 N0M0 with maximum diameters of roughly 4.2 to 11 cm.

Findings and caveats that apply to the study as a whole: Since the samples were bulk and unsorted, there was no way to compare CD4+ and CD8+ T cell repertoires. The study included only five patients, and the authors note findings should be validated in a larger study. A significantly larger repertoire fraction was made up by the top 250 clones in tumors than in blood (p = 0.039). Only about 7.5-25% of top clones were found in all five regions of a tumor, suggesting spatial heterogeneity of tumor-infiltrating T cells. Repertoire overlap was found to be higher between tumor regions (mean about 35%) than between tumor-adjacent (approximately 17%) or tumor-blood (about 14%) pairs, consistent with antigen-driven expansion. Only the TCR beta chain was sequenced, so true repertoire diversity is likely underestimated because unpaired alpha chains were not captured.

V is reduced by 4 bases and J by 8 bases, leaving a spacing of 13 bases between them. CDR3 length: 13 amino acids, cysteine to phenylalanine. The read is trimmed to its CDR3 DNA, 39 bases read in frame from base 1. For CDR1 and CDR2, the germline V gene lists SGHDN and FVKESK. Total RNA and DNA were co-extracted from about 19-30 mg of bulk tissue with the AllPrep DNA/RNA mini kit, without cell sorting. Four or five patients with histopathologically diagnosed primary liver carcinoma underwent surgical resection in China between 2015 and March 2016. At the time of sampling, the patients were treatment-naive and had chronic HBV infection. Five spatially separated regions were sampled per tumor: superior, inferior, left-lateral and right-lateral poles, plus the tumor centre. According to histology, viable tumor cells made up more than 80% of every tumor sample. Fresh tumor and adjacent tissue pieces were bisected; one half was stored in RNAlater at -80°C, the other sent for histology.

The TCR was taken from a man aged 40-55 years with primary liver carcinoma and hepatitis B virus infection. The chain is made from TRBV14 and TRBJ2-3, with the identity of the D gene unclear. Sequenced sample: liver tumor tissue from sampling region 2. The cell subset or site label here, explained by the study, means: tumor region T2, inferior pole. The nucleotide sequence reads as follows: TGTGCCAGCAGCCTGACACAGCAGACTACGCAGTATTTT. Translated, it gives CASSLTQQTTQYF.